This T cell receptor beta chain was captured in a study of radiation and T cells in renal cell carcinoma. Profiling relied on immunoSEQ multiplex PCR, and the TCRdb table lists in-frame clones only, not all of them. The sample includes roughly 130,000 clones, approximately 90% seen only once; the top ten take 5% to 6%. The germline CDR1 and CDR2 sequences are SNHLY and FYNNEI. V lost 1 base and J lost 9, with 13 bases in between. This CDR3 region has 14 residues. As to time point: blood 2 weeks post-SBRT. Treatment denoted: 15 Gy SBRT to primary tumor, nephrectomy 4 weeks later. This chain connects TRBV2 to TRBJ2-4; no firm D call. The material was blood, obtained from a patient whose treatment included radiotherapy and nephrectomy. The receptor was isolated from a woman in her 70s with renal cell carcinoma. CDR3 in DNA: TGTGCCAGCAGTGAAGAGGAAGGATGGAGCATTCAGTACTTC. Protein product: CASSEEEGWSIQYF.